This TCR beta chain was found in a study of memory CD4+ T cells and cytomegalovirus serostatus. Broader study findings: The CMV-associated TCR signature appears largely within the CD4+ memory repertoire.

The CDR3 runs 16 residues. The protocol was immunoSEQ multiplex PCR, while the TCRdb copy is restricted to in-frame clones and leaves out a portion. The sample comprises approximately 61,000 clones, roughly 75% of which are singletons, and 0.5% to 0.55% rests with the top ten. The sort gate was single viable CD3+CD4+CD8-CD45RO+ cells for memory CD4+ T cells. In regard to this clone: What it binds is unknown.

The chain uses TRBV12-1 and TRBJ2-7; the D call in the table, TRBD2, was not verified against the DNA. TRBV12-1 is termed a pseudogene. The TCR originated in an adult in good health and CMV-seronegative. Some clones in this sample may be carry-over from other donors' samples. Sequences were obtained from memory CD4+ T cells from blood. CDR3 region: CASSFGTSGRRREQYF. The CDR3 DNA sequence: TGTGCCAGCAGCTTTGGGACTAGCGGGAGGCGCCGCGAGCAGTACTTC.